The clone carrying this TCR beta chain turned up a few times. Its specificity is not known. This sample is part of a study of identical twins. Study-level points and caveats: Out-of-frame TCR alpha sharing in monozygotic twins exceeded recombination model predictions. Twins shared out-of-frame alpha sequences with excess low generation probability.

The CDR3 is made up of 10 amino acids. Trimming cost V 4 bases and J 5 bases, with 3 bases left between them. Germline CDR1 and CDR2: SGHDN and FVKESK. Unique molecular identifiers were present on cDNA, and template switching added a universal primer site. Each CDR3 protein is one row after TCRdb ran MiXCR on the 5' RACE reads. The sample holds about 920,000 distinct CDR3 sequences; 9% to 15% are singletons and the top ten take around 1.6%. These same data were also listed under a study on yellow fever vaccine responses in identical twins.

The sample taken for sequencing was PBMCs. The source of this sequence is a woman between 18 and 30 years old in good health. The V gene is TRBV14, the J gene TRBJ2-7; D is ambiguous. The DNA for the CDR3 is TGTGCCAGCAGCCCCCACGAGCAGTACTTC. Residues: CASSPHEQYF.